The source of this T cell receptor beta chain is a study of breast tumors, draining lymph nodes, adjacent tissues. Relative to its sample, this clonotype is medium-sized. TCRdb independently ran MiXCR on the multiplex PCR reads; one entry per CDR3 protein. The sample has about 17,000 distinct CDR3 sequences, roughly 63% seen once; the top ten hold around 21%. Looked up from germline, CDR1 is DFQATT and CDR2 is SNEGSKA (reference sequence). This CDR3 comprises 15 residues. V lost 5 bases and J lost 7, with 18 bases in between. This TCR derives from a female donor with breast cancer. Some clones in this sample may be carry-over from other donors' samples. Source material: tumor-adjacent breast tissue. This sequence joins TRBV20-1 and TRBJ1-6; D might be TRBD1 (5 bases). DNA of the CDR3: TGCAGTGCTCCTCCCCCAGGGAAGCGGAATTCACCCCTCCACTTT. Its protein product is CSAPPPGKRNSPLHF.